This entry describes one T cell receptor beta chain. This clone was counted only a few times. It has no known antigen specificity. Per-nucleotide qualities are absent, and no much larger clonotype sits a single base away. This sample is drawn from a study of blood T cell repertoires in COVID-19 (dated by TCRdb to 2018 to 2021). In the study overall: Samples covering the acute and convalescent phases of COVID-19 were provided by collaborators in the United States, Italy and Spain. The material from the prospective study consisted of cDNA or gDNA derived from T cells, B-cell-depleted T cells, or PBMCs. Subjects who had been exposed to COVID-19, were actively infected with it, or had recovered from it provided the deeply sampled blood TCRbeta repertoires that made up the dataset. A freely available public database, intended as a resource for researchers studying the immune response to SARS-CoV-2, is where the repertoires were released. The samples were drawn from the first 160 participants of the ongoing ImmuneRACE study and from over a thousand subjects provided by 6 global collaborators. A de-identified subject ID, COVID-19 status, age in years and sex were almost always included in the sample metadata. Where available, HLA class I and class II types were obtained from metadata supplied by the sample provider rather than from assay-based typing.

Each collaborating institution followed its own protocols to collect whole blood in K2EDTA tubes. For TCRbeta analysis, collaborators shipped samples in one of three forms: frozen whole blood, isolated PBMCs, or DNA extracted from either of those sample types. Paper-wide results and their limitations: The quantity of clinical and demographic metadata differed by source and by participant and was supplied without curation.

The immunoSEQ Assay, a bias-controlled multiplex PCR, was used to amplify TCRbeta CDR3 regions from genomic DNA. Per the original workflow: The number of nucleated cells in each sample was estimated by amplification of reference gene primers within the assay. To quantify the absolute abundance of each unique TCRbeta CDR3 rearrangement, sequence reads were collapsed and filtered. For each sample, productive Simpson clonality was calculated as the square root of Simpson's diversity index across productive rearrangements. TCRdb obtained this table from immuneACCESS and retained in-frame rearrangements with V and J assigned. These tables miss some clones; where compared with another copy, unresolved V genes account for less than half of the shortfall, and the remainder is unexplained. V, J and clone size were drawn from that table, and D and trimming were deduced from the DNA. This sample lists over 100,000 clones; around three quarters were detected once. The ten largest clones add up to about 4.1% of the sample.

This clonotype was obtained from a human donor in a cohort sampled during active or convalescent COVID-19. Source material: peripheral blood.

The DNA reads TGTGCCAGCAGCTTAGCGCAAAGACTCCCCGATCAGCCCCAGCATTTT. Its product reads: CASSLAQRLPDQPQHF. This chain joins TRBV7-8 to TRBJ1-5, with no reliable assignment of the D segment. Sequences SGHVS (CDR1) and FQNEAQ (CDR2) are obtained from the germline V gene. The CDR3 measures 16 amino acids from cysteine to phenylalanine. Only CDR3 DNA is held: 48 bases, read in frame from base 1. V drops 0 bases and J drops 5 bases, leaving 14 bases in between.